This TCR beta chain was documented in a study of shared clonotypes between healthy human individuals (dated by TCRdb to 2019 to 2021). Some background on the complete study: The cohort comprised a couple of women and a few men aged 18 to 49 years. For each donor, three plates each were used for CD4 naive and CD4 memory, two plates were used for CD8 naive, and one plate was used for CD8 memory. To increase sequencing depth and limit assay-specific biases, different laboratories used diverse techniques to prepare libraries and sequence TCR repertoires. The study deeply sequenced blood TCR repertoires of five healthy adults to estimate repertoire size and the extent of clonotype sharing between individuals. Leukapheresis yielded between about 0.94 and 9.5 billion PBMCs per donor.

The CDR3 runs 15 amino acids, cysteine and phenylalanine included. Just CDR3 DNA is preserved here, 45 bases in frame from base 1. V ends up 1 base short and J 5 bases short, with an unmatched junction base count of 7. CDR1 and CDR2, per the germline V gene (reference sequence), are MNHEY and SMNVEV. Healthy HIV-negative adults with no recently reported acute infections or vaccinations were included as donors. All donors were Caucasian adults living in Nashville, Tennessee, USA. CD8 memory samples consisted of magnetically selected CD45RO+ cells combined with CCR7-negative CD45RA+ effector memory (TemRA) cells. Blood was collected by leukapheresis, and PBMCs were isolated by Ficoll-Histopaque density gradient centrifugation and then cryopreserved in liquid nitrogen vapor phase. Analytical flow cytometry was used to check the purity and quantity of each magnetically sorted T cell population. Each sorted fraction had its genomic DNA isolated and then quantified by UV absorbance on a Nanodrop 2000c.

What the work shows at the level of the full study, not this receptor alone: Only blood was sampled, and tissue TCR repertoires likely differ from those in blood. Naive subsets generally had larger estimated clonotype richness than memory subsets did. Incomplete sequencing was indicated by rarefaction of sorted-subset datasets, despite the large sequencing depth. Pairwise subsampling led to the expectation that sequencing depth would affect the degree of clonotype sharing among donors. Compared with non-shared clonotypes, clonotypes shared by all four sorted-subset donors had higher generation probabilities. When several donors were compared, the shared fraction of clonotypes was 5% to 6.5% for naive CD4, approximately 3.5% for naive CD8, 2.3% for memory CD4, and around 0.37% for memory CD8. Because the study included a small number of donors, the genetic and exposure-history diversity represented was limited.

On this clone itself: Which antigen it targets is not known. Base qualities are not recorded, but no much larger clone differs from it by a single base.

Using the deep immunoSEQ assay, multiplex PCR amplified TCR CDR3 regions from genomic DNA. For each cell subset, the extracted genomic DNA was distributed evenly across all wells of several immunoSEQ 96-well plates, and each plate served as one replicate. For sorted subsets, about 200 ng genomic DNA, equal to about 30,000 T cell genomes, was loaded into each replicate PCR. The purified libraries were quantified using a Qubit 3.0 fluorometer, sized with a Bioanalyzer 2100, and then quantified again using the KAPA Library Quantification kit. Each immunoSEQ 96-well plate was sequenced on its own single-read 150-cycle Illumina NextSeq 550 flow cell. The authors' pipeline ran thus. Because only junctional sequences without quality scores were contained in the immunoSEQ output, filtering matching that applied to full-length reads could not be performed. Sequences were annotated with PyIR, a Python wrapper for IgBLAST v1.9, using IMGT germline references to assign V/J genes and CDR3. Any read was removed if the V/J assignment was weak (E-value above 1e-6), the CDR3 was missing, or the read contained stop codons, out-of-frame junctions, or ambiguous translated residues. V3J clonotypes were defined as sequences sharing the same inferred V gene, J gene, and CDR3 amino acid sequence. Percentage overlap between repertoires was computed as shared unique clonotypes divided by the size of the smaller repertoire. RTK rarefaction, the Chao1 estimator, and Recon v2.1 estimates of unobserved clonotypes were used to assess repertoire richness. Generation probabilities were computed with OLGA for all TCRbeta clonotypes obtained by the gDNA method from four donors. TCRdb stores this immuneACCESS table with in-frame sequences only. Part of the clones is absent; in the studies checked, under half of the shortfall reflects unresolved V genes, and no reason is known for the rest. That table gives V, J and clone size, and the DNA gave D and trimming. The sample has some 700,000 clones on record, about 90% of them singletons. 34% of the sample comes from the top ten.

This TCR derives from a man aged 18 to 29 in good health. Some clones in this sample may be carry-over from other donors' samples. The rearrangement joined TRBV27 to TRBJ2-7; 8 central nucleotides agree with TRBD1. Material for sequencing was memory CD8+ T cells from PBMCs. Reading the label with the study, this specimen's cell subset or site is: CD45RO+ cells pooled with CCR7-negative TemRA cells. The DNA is TGTGCCAGCAGTTTATTCGGACAGGGATTCCACGAGCAGTACTTC. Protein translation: CASSLFGQGFHEQYF.